This T cell receptor (beta chain) is drawn from a study of CD8+ T cells in alopecia areata. The junction had 9 bases not matched to a gene; V was cut back by 0 bases and J by 1 base. This CDR3 region has 18 residues. Germline assignment: CDR1 LGHNA and CDR2 YNFKEQ. A remark on this clone: Antigen specificity is unknown.

Sequencing relied on a cDNA template that was reverse transcribed from extracted RNA. Clones were sequenced by immunoSEQ multiplex PCR, and TCRdb holds only the in-frame ones, with some missing. In the table there are 95,000 to 110,000 clones, more than 75% of which are singletons. Treatment specified: oral pan-JAK inhibitor, 5-10 mg twice daily. Points from the study as a whole: Clonality in lesional scalp, especially alopecia totalis/universalis, exceeded that of normal scalp.

The sequence came from a human donor with alopecia areata. Here the sequenced sample was CD8+ T cells sorted from blood, taken at roughly week 30, from a patient treated with tofacitinib. V and J are TRBV4-2 and TRBJ2-3, with 8 bases lining up with TRBD2. CDR3: CASSQEYRLAGRTDTQYF. The CDR3 coding sequence is TGTGCCAGCAGCCAAGAGTATAGGCTAGCGGGTCGCACAGATACGCAGTATTTT.